This TCR beta chain was profiled in a study of cytomegalovirus exposure and HLA in healthy donors. This clone was recorded many times. This CDR3 contains 14 residues. The V end lost 4 bases, the J end lost 3 bases, and 12 bases lay between the germline ends. Per the germline V gene, CDR1 is SQVTM and CDR2 is ANQGSEA. The data were produced by immunoSEQ multiplex PCR, yet TCRdb's version contains in-frame clones alone and is incomplete. Of roughly 300,000 clones detected, 87% appear once; the ten largest clones hold roughly 1.2%. This receptor was identified in a woman in her 30s in good health and CMV-seropositive. Sequencing used PBMCs. The V call is TRBV29-1, the J call TRBJ2-2; D gene unclear. CDR3 in amino acids: CSVVPAPHTGELFF. The DNA of the CDR3 is TGCAGCGTTGTTCCGGCCCCCCACACCGGGGAGCTGTTTTTT.